This T cell receptor beta chain originates from a study of cytomegalovirus exposure and HLA in healthy donors. Donors likely had unrecorded immune exposures despite being nominally healthy when sampled. It was with 60 Vbeta and 13 Jbeta primers that the PCR ran. The method was immunoSEQ multiplex PCR; TCRdb's version includes in-frame clones alone and lacks a portion of them. The sample consists of about 170,000 clones, 80% to 90% of them appearing once. The germline CDR1 and CDR2 sequences are MNHEY and SVGAGI. The CDR3 covers 14 residues. The sample consisted of PBMCs. The clonotype comes from a man aged 25-45 years in good health and CMV-seropositive. The V and J genes are TRBV6-5 and TRBJ2-5; D might be TRBD1 (6 bases). Matching the DNA end better, TRBJ2-7 makes the J call doubtful. CDR3 DNA sequence: TGTGCCAGCAGCCCCCGGGACATCGGCTACGAGCAGTACTTC. Encoded protein: CASSPRDIGYEQYF.